The clone carrying this TCR beta chain was detected only a few times. Its specificity is not known. This sample was included in a study of T cell responses to AZD1222 COVID-19 vaccine. Study results and caveats: Spike-specific TCR breadth rose after two AZD1222 doses, and depth rose as well. White British donors predominated, females outnumbered males, and clonal diversity was possibly underestimated. With dominance at 160-218 and 743-854, vaccine-associated CD4 TCRs spanned spike.

TCRdb's table, derived via immunoSEQ multiplex PCR, lists solely in-frame clones and lacks some. The sample has 100,000 to 150,000 clones; around 91% are singletons. This specimen was peripheral blood, taken on day 0 of MenACWY control vaccination. The sequence derives from an adult in good health.

CDR3 DNA sequence: TGTGCCAGCTCACCAGGACAGGGGGGGACTGAAGCTTTCTTT. Residues: CASSPGQGGTEAFF. The rearrangement joins TRBV18 to TRBJ1-1; 10 nucleotides agree with TRBD1. Germline CDR1 reads KGHSH; CDR2 reads LQKENI. V trimming: 2 bases; J trimming: 5 bases; junction bases outside the gene matches: 2. The CDR3 runs 14 residues.